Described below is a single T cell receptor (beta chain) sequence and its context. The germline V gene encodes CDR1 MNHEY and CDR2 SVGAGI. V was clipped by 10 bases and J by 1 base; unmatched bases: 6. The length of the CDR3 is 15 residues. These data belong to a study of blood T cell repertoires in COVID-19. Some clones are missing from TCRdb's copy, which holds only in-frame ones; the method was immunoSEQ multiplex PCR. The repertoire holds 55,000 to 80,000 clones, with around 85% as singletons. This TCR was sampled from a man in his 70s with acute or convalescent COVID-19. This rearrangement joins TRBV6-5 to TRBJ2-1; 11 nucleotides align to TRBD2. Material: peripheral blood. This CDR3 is CATKGLAASYNEQFF. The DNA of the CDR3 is TGTGCCACCAAGGGACTAGCGGCGTCCTACAATGAGCAGTTCTTC.